Listed here is a single T cell receptor (beta chain). The table came from immunoSEQ multiplex PCR; TCRdb's copy has only in-frame clones and leaves some out. The sample lists some 140,000 clones, 75% to 90% occurring once. This sample is drawn from a study of cytomegalovirus exposure and HLA in healthy donors. The sample taken for sequencing was PBMCs. This clonotype was obtained from a woman in her 30s in good health and CMV-seropositive.

The CDR3 bases are TGTGCCAGCAGCCCGAGGGCCCGCAAAAATGAAAAACTGTTTTTT. Its translation: CASSPRARKNEKLFF. V gene TRBV11-2 combines with J gene TRBJ1-4; no definite D call. Germline CDR1 and CDR2: SGHAT and FQNNGV. Trimming cost V 5 bases and J 5 bases, with 15 bases left between them. The CDR3 is 15 amino acids.